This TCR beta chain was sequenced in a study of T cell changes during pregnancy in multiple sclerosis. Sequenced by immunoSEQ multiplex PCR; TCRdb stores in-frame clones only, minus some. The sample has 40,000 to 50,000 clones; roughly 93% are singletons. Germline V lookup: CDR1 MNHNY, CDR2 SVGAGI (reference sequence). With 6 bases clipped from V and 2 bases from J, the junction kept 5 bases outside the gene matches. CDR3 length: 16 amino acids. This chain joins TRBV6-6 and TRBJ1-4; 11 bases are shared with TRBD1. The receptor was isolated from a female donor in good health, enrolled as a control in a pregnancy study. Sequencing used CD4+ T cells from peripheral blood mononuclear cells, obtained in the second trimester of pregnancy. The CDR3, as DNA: TGTGCCAGCAGGCCTCGGGACAGGGGGACTAATGAAAAACTGTTTTTT. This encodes CASRPRDRGTNEKLFF.